Shown below are 18 T cell receptor beta chains from a single sample sequenced in a study of cytomegalovirus exposure and HLA in healthy donors. In the PCR, 60 Vbeta and 13 Jbeta primers were used. TCRdb's table, derived via immunoSEQ multiplex PCR, lists solely in-frame clones and lacks some. The sample yields approximately 140,000 clones, roughly 77% seen once. Sequencing was performed on PBMCs. Receptor source: a human donor in good health.

This clone was found a few times. The rearrangement uses TRBV13 and TRBJ2-3; the match to TRBD1 covers 10 bases. The CDR3 is 15 amino acids. V dropped 3 bases and J dropped 5; count of bases not matched to a gene: 5. The germline CDR1 and CDR2 sequences are PRHDT and FYEKMQ (reference sequence). The CDR3 region has the DNA TGTGCCAGCAGCTTTGGGACAGGGGTTGGAGATACGCAGTATTTT. Protein: CASSFGTGVGDTQYF.

The chain has TRBV7-9 and TRBJ2-5, with 7 bases identical to TRBD2. The J call may be in error: the DNA end matches TRBJ2-7 better. This CDR3 is 15 amino acids long. CDR1 is SEHNR, CDR2 FQNEAQ, per germline (reference sequence). The CDR3 DNA reads as TGTGCCAGCAGCCATTCGACTAGCATCTCCTACGAGCAGTACTTC. This encodes CASSHSTSISYEQYF.

The chain joins TRBV19 to TRBJ1-1, with D possibly matching TRBD1 (6 bases). Deletions cut 7 bases from V and 0 bases from J, with 12 bases between. CDR3 length: 14 amino acids. Germline loops: CDR1 LNHDA, CDR2 SQIVND (reference sequence). The CDR3 coding sequence is TGTGCCAGTAAGACAGGTCAGATGAACACTGAAGCTTTCTTT. The encoded protein is CASKTGQMNTEAFF.

The chain combines TRBV25-1 with TRBJ1-4; weak D call: TRBD1 (5 bases). Looked up from germline, CDR1 is MGHDK and CDR2 is SYGVNS. CDR3 length: 12 residues. Deletions cut 10 bases from V and 4 bases from J, with 10 bases between. In DNA, the CDR3 is TGTGCCACCCAGGGACTTAATGAAAAACTGTTTTTT. This sequence encodes CATQGLNEKLFF.

The V call is TRBV11-2, the J call TRBJ2-7, with TRBD2 as a possible D gene (7 bases). The germline gives CDR1 SGHAT, CDR2 FQNNGV. Trimming removed 1 base from V and 5 bases from J, with 18 bases in between. The CDR3 loop spans 16 amino acids. CDR3 nucleotide sequence: TGTGCCAGCAGCTTAGTCCCTAGCGGAGGGGGGAACGAGCAGTACTTC. The encoded protein is CASSLVPSGGGNEQYF. Full variable domain (missing parts from reference TRBV11-2 and TRBJ2-7): EAGVAQSPRYKIIEKRQSVAFWCNPISGHATLYWYQQILGQGPKLLIQFQNNGVVDDSQLPKDRFSAERLKGVDSTLKIQPAKLEDSAVYLCASSLVPSGGGNEQYFGPGTRLTVT.

J is TRBJ2-1 and V is TRBV30, with 9 bases matching TRBD2. The CDR3 sequence is 15 residues long. J lost 6 bases, V lost 4 bases, and 10 bases had no gene match. Germline CDR1 is GTSNPN and CDR2 is SVGIG (reference sequence). DNA of the CDR3: TGTGCCTGGAATTTCGGGACTAGCACGTTCAATGAGCAGTTCTTC. This codes for CAWNFGTSTFNEQFF.

The chain has TRBV27 and TRBJ1-5; D possibly corresponds to TRBD1 (6 bases). The CDR3 is 15 amino acids. Germline V gene data show CDR1 as MNHEY and CDR2 as SMNVEV (reference sequence). Deletions cut 7 bases from V and 7 bases from J, with 20 bases between. The CDR3 nucleotides are TGTGCCAGCAAAAAAGGGGACACATGGTACCAGCCCCAGCATTTT. Amino acids: CASKKGDTWYQPQHF.

The genes are TRBV30 and TRBJ1-6, with a weak D call TRBD1 (5 bases). Between the trimmed V and J ends, which lost 0 bases and 10 bases, there was a span of 19 bases. The CDR3 runs to 16 residues. Per germline, CDR1 GTSNPN and CDR2 SVGIG (reference sequence). The CDR3 DNA reads as TGTGCCTGGAGTGTACTAGGGGAGGCACCCGGCTCACCCCTCCACTTT. Its translation is CAWSVLGEAPGSPLHF.

J is TRBJ1-5 and V is TRBV2; D might be TRBD1 (5 bases). With 4 bases removed from V and 3 bases from J, the gap between germline ends came to 10 bases. The V gene's germline CDR1 is SNHLY and CDR2 FYNNEI. The CDR3 runs 14 residues. The DNA for the CDR3 is TGTGCCAGCAGTGGACAGAATTTCAATCAGCCCCAGCATTTT. Protein product: CASSGQNFNQPQHF.

Details on this clone: An end of the junction does not agree with germline; a read error may underlie this. CDR3 sequence reads: CASSEGVGGNEQFF. DNA of the CDR3: TGTGCCAGCAGCGAAGGGGTAGGGGGCAATGAGCAGTTCTTC. This chain joins TRBV6-1 and TRBJ2-1; D perhaps matches TRBD1 (6 bases). Germline CDR1 is MNHNS and CDR2 is SASEGT. This CDR3 contains 14 residues.

The chain is built from TRBV6-6 and TRBJ1-5; no firm D call. CDR3 size: 11 residues. Trimming cost V 6 bases and J 3 bases, with 3 bases left between them. Germline V gene sequence: CDR1 MNHNY, CDR2 SVGAGI (reference sequence). The CDR3 region is CASSSNQPQHF. The CDR3, as DNA: TGTGCCAGCAGCTCCAATCAGCCCCAGCATTTT.

The chain couples TRBV5-1 to TRBJ1-5; TRBD1 is a possible D gene (6 bases). Deletions cut 0 bases from V and 1 base from J, with 8 bases between. The CDR3 consists of 15 residues. CDR1 SGHRS and CDR2 YFSETQ come from the germline V gene. This CDR3 reads CASSLEGGSNQPQHF. CDR3 DNA: TGCGCCAGCAGCTTGGAGGGGGGGAGCAATCAGCCCCAGCATTTT.

The chain employs TRBV5-8 and TRBJ1-6, with a possible D match to TRBD1 (6 bases). CDR3 length: 19 amino acids. The V gene lost 1 base and the J gene lost 3 bases, with 20 bases spanning the gap. CDR1 is SGHTS and CDR2 is YDEGEE in the germline V gene. This CDR3 reads CASSLTPGAPKRYNSPLHF. CDR3 in DNA: TGTGCCAGCAGCTTGACTCCAGGGGCCCCTAAACGCTATAATTCACCCCTCCACTTT.

The rearrangement uses TRBV6-1 and TRBJ2-7; 7 bases map to TRBD2. The V and J ends lost 4 bases and 6 bases, in that order; junction bases with no gene match: 12. The CDR3 is made up of 15 amino acids. Looked up from germline, CDR1 is MNHNS and CDR2 is SASEGT. The DNA of the CDR3 is TGTGCCAGCAGTGTGAACCCCCGGGAGGTTAGCGAGCAGTACTTC. It specifies CASSVNPREVSEQYF.

CDR3 amino acids: CSVDWTGLVNTEAFF. CDR3 in DNA: TGCAGCGTTGATTGGACAGGGTTGGTGAACACTGAAGCTTTCTTT. The chain is built from TRBV29-1 and TRBJ1-1, with 8 positions matching TRBD1. The V and J ends lost 3 bases and 0 bases, in that order; junction bases with no gene match: 6. The CDR3 is made up of 15 amino acids. Germline-derived CDR1 and CDR2 are SQVTM and ANQGSEA.

A remark on this clone: This sample also contains other DNA sequences that code for the same CDR3. This rearrangement joins TRBV6-5 to TRBJ1-1, with TRBD1 as a possible D gene (5 bases). CDR1 and CDR2 (germline): MNHEY, SVGAGI. CDR3 length equals 13 residues. The V end lost 2 bases, the J end lost 2 bases, and 6 bases lay between the germline ends. CDR3 protein: CASSYRGNTEAFF. CDR3 DNA: TGTGCCAGCAGTTACAGGGGAAACACTGAAGCTTTCTTT.

This clone was found a few times. V is TRBV9 and J is TRBJ1-4; D possibly corresponds to TRBD1 (5 bases). The germline V gene has CDR1 SGDLS and CDR2 YYNGEE. The CDR3 totals 15 residues. Trimming took off 2 bases at V and 3 bases at J, with 11 bases between the two ends. CDR3 nucleotides: TGTGCCAGCAGCGTTTCGACAGCCTCTAATGAAAAACTGTTTTTT. It translates to CASSVSTASNEKLFF.

This clone was seen only a few times. The rearrangement uses TRBV5-4 and TRBJ2-7, with D tentatively TRBD2 (6 bases). This CDR3 contains 14 residues. Germline V lookup: CDR1 SGHNT, CDR2 YYREEE (reference sequence). V lost 3 bases and J lost 1, with 11 bases in between. CDR3 sequence: CASSWAGPSYEQYF. The CDR3 bases are TGTGCCAGCAGCTGGGCGGGACCTTCCTACGAGCAGTACTTC.